Given below is one TCR beta chain in context. The antigen is undetermined. The repertoire was sequenced with immunoSEQ multiplex PCR; TCRdb's copy has only in-frame clones and lacks some. The data show roughly 13,000 clones, with 70% to 90% seen just once and around 3.5% held by the top ten. The sample belongs to a study of T cell repertoires in ileal Crohn's disease. Whole-study results and caveats: Endoscopic recurrence occurred in every patient whose clonality exceeded 26.8%.

V shed 0 bases and J shed 1 base, with 9 bases lying between them. The CDR3 runs 15 residues. CDR1 SGHDN and CDR2 FVKESK come from the germline V gene. This sequence originates from an adult with Crohn's disease. What was sequenced was ileal tissue. V and J are TRBV14 and TRBJ2-5, with D hard to call. The CDR3 bases are TGTGCCAGCAGCCAAGATACGCGGCCCCAAGAGACCCAGTACTTC. It yields the protein CASSQDTRPQETQYF.